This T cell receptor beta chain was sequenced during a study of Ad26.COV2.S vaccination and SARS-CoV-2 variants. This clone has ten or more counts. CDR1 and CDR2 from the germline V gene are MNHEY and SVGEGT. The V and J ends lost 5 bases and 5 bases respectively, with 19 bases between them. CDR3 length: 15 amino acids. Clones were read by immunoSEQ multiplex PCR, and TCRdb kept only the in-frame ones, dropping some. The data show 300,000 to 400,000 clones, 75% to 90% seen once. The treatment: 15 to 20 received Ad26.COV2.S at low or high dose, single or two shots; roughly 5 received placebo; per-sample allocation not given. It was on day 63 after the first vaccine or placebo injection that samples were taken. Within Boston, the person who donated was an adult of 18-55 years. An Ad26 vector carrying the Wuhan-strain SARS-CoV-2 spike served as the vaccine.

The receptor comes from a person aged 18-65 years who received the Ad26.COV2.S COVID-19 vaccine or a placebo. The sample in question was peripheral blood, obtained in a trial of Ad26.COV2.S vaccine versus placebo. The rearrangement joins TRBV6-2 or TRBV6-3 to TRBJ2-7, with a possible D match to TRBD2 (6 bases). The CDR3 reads CASSKTGLPGNEQYF. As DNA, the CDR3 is TGTGCCAGCAGTAAGACGGGACTCCCCGGGAACGAGCAGTACTTC.